One and the same sample provided the 4 T cell receptor beta chains below, sequenced in a study of OX40 agonist ivuxolimab in advanced cancers. Library creation used the immunoSEQ multiplex PCR assay. Drawn from immuneACCESS, this table holds only the in-frame rearrangements with V and J called that TCRdb kept. Clones are partly lost; checked studies trace under half to an unresolved V gene and leave the rest unexplained. The sample table contains some 19,000 clones; only one count was recorded for around 87% of them. The ten largest clones add up to under 20% of the sample. The starting material was CD4+ or CD8+ T cells sorted from blood, obtained in a trial of the OX40 agonist ivuxolimab. The receptors stem from an adult with an advanced solid tumor such as melanoma, head and neck, liver or kidney cancer.

The J gene is TRBJ2-1, the V gene TRBV6-6; D may be TRBD2 (5 bases). The germline V gene encodes CDR1 MNHNY and CDR2 SVGAGI (reference sequence). V shed 2 bases and J shed 7 bases, with 15 bases lying between them. The CDR3 sequence is 15 residues long. DNA for the CDR3: TGTGCCAGCAGTTACAACCAGGAGAGGAGGAATGAGCAGTTCTTC. This encodes CASSYNQERRNEQFF.

The chain has TRBV4-3 and TRBJ1-2; D is unclear. Trimming took 0 bases from V and 5 from J, leaving 7 bases between them. Germline V gives CDR1 LGHNA, CDR2 YSLEER. The CDR3 loop spans 13 amino acids. The CDR3: CASSQDPWYGYTF. In DNA form, the CDR3 reads TGCGCCAGCAGCCAAGATCCATGGTATGGCTACACCTTC.

The CDR3 loop reads CASSPWDRGNGANVLTF. In DNA, the CDR3 is TGTGCCAGTAGCCCTTGGGACAGGGGAAATGGGGCCAACGTCCTGACTTTC. The rearrangement uses TRBV19 and TRBJ2-6; 10 nucleotides align to TRBD1. CDR1 is LNHDA, CDR2 SQIVND, per germline (reference sequence). This CDR3 comprises 17 residues. J lost 3 bases, V lost 6 bases, and 8 bases had no gene match.

This sequence joins TRBV29-1 and TRBJ1-4, with 7 bases aligning to TRBD1. This CDR3 spans 14 amino acids. V lost 7 bases, J lost 7 bases, and 12 bases stayed unmatched. Germline V CDR1 and CDR2: SQVTM, ANQGSEA. DNA for the CDR3: TGCAGCGGACGAAGCGGGACAGCTGGTGAAAAACTGTTTTTT. It is translated as CSGRSGTAGEKLFF.